In this sample, the clone carrying this T cell receptor (beta chain) turned up a few times. The V gene end was trimmed by 9 bases and the J gene end by 4 bases; junction bases not matched to a gene: 7. This CDR3 comprises 14 residues. Germline V gene sequence: CDR1 SGHNT, CDR2 YENEEA. This specimen comes from a study of blood T cell repertoires in COVID-19. On the study more broadly: COVID-19 samples from acute and convalescent phases originated in the United States, Italy and Spain. The cDNA or gDNA used as material had been derived from T cells, B-cell-depleted T cells, or PBMCs.

Original processing methods: For nucleated cells, counts were estimated from reference gene primer amplification. TCRdb's copy holds only in-frame clones and misses some; the assay was immunoSEQ multiplex PCR. D and trimming were read from the DNA, whereas the V and J calls and clone size are those reported in that table. Seen here are approximately 130,000 clones, 75% to 90% observed once, and the top ten hold around 4%. The receptor comes from a human donor in a cohort sampled during active COVID-19. The gene calls are TRBV11-3 and TRBJ2-1; TRBD1 matches 9 bases. Sequencing input: peripheral blood. This chain's CDR3 is CASRGQGLYNEQFF. The CDR3 bases are TGTGCCAGTCGCGGACAGGGGCTATACAATGAGCAGTTCTTC.